The 32 T cell receptor beta chains below were found in one sample sequenced in a study of cytomegalovirus exposure and HLA in healthy donors. PCR used 60 Vbeta primers and 13 Jbeta primers. TCRdb keeps only in-frame clones here, not all; method: immunoSEQ multiplex PCR. Of about 210,000 clones in the sample, 82% were seen once. Sequencing input: PBMCs. Receptors originate from a man in his forties in good health and CMV-seropositive.

V gene TRBV5-1 combines with J gene TRBJ1-1; D may be TRBD1 (5 bases). This CDR3 has 15 residues. Germline V gives CDR1 SGHRS, CDR2 YFSETQ. Trimming took off 0 bases at V and 1 base at J, with 10 bases between the two ends. CDR3 nucleotide sequence: TGCGCCAGCAGCTTGGGTCAGGGTAAGAACACTGAAGCTTTCTTT. Protein: CASSLGQGKNTEAFF. Drawing the rest from reference TRBV5-1 and TRBJ1-1, the complete variable domain is KAGVTQTPRYLIKTRGQQVTLSCSPISGHRSVSWYQQTPGQGLQFLFEYFSETQRNKGNFPGRFSGRQFSNSRSEMNVSTLELGDSALYLCASSLGQGKNTEAFFGQGTRLTVV.

Concerning this clone: Other DNA sequences in the sample encode the same CDR3. The rearrangement uses TRBV5-4 and TRBJ2-7; 7 nucleotides align to TRBD1. J gave up 0 bases and V 0 bases, and 0 bases lay outside the gene matches. The CDR3 is 14 amino acids. CDR1 is SGHNT, CDR2 YYREEE, per germline (reference sequence). The DNA for the CDR3 is TGTGCCAGCAGCTTGGGGGACAGCTCCTACGAGCAGTACTTC. Its protein is CASSLGDSSYEQYF. Supplemented by reference TRBV5-4 and TRBJ2-7, the full variable domain reads ETGVTQSPTHLIKTRGQQVTLRCSSQSGHNTVSWYQQALGQGPQFIFQYYREEENGRGNFPPRFSGLQFPNYSSELNVNALELDDSALYLCASSLGDSSYEQYFGPGTRLTVT.

This chain uses TRBV21-1 with TRBJ1-2. TRBV21-1 is a pseudogene. This CDR3 has 11 amino acids. The CDR3 here is CARSGMEQTLF. In DNA, the CDR3 is TGTGCCCGGAGCGGAATGGAGCAGACCCTCTTC.

V usage is TRBV6-5 and J usage is TRBJ2-4, with 7 bases identical to TRBD2. Trimming took 6 bases from V and 13 from J; bases not matched to a gene: 12. The germline CDR1 and CDR2 sequences are MNHEY and SVGAGI. The CDR3 spans 13 residues. CDR3 loop: CASRSPQAGTQYF. The CDR3 nucleotides are TGTGCCAGCAGATCCCCTCAAGCGGGAACCCAGTACTTC.

This clone showed up just once. The gene calls are TRBV14 and TRBJ2-7; tentatively, D is TRBD1 (5 bases). The CDR3 is 13 amino acids. Trimming took 4 bases from V and 3 from J, leaving 10 bases between them. Germline loops: CDR1 SGHDN, CDR2 FVKESK. The DNA of the CDR3 is TGTGCCAGCAGCCCGGACACAAGCTACGAGCAGTACTTC. Its translation: CASSPDTSYEQYF.

This clone was found a few times. V is TRBV5-1 and J is TRBJ2-5, with a weak D call TRBD1 (5 bases). This CDR3 is built from 14 residues. V dropped 1 base and J dropped 3 bases, with 10 bases sitting between them. The germline CDR1 and CDR2 sequences are SGHRS and YFSETQ. In DNA, the CDR3 is TGCGCCAGCAGCTTGTCTTCAGGGAAAGAGACCCAGTACTTC. Amino acids: CASSLSSGKETQYF.

V and J are TRBV21-1 and TRBJ2-3; TRBD1 was called by the table and not checked on the DNA. TRBV21-1 represents a pseudogene. The CDR3 covers 17 residues. The CDR3 nucleotides read TGTGCCAGCAGCAAAGGGGGCCGCGACACCTTCACAGATACGCAGTATTTT. Translation: CASSKGGRDTFTDTQYF.

The CDR3 loop is CASSGELAEYNEQFF. The DNA for the CDR3 is TGTGCCAGCAGCGGAGAACTAGCGGAGTACAATGAGCAGTTCTTC. The chain uses TRBV13 and TRBJ2-1, with 8 positions matching TRBD2. The CDR3 consists of 15 residues. Unmatched junction bases numbered 7, after V lost 5 bases and J lost 4 bases. The germline V gene has CDR1 PRHDT and CDR2 FYEKMQ (reference sequence).

J is TRBJ2-5 and V is TRBV4-1; TRBD1 matches at 9 bases. This CDR3 contains 15 residues. V was pared by 3 bases and J by 11 bases, with 13 bases of the junction left unmatched. Per germline, CDR1 MGHRA and CDR2 YSYEKL. The CDR3 DNA reads as TGCGCCAGCAGCCACCCCCGGGACAGGGTGCGAGAGCAGTACTTC. Amino acids: CASSHPRDRVREQYF.

V usage is TRBV30 and J usage is TRBJ1-1, with D uncertain. Looked up from germline, CDR1 is GTSNPN and CDR2 is SVGIG (reference sequence). The CDR3 has 13 amino acids. V was pared by 3 bases and J by 2 bases, with 10 bases between. CDR3 amino acids: CAWRRAVNTEAFF. The CDR3, as DNA: TGTGCCTGGAGGAGGGCCGTAAACACTGAAGCTTTCTTT.

This clone appeared a single time. The V and J genes are TRBV28 and TRBJ2-5, with D tentatively TRBD2 (6 bases). Germline lookup yields CDR1 MDHEN and CDR2 SYDVKM. The CDR3 is 13 residues long. V was cut by 9 bases and J by 7 bases, with 18 bases left in between. In nucleotides, the CDR3 is TGTGCCAGTCAGGTTGGAGGGCTAGGGACCCAGTACTTC. The encoded protein is CASQVGGLGTQYF.

This clone was seen a handful of times. The chain employs TRBV7-8 and TRBJ1-4; 8 bases are a match to TRBD1. Germline V lookup: CDR1 SGHVS, CDR2 FQNEAQ. Trimming took 5 bases from V and 5 from J; bases not matched to a gene: 7. The CDR3 contains 15 residues. The CDR3 nucleotides read TGTGCCAGCAGCCCTGATCAGGGGGCAAATGAAAAACTGTTTTTT. It yields the protein CASSPDQGANEKLFF.

In DNA form, the CDR3 reads TGTGCCAGCACCTGGGGAGGGAGGGGCACTGAAGCTTTCTTT. This gives the protein CASTWGGRGTEAFF. This chain links TRBV7-9 with TRBJ1-1; tentatively, D is TRBD1 (5 bases). Germline V gene data show CDR1 as SEHNR and CDR2 as FQNEAQ (reference sequence). Trimming removed 7 bases at V and 4 bases at J, with 16 bases between. The CDR3 totals 14 residues.

J is TRBJ2-7 and V is TRBV10-3, with D maybe TRBD1 (6 bases). The V gene lost 4 bases and the J gene lost 7 bases, with 11 bases spanning the gap. The V gene's germline CDR1 is ENHRY and CDR2 SYGVKD. The CDR3 is 12 amino acids. The CDR3 nucleotides read TGTGCCATCAGTGCTACAGGGTGGGAGCAGTACGTC. It encodes CAISATGWEQYV.

The chain links TRBV7-9 to TRBJ2-1; no clear D. The CDR3 has 11 amino acids. From germline, CDR1 is SEHNR and CDR2 FQNEAQ (reference sequence). Trimming stripped 5 bases from V and 8 bases from J, with 7 bases between. The CDR3 loop reads CASSQAHEQFF. In nucleotides, the CDR3 is TGTGCCAGCAGCCAAGCCCATGAGCAGTTCTTC. Combining the CDR3 with reference TRBV7-9 and TRBJ2-1 gives the whole variable domain DTGVSQNPRHKITKRGQNVTFRCDPISEHNRLYWYRQTLGQGPEFLTYFQNEAQLEKSRLLSDRFSAERPKGSFSTLEIQRTEQGDSAMYLCASSQAHEQFFGPGTRLTVL.

The rearrangement uses TRBV2 and TRBJ2-7; D perhaps matches TRBD1 (5 bases). V was trimmed by 7 bases and J by 3 bases, leaving 16 bases between them. The CDR3 is made up of 14 amino acids. Per the germline V gene, CDR1 is SNHLY and CDR2 is FYNNEI. CDR3 coding DNA: TGTGCCAGCATCAGGACACAAGTCGGCTACGAGCAGTACTTC. Its translation: CASIRTQVGYEQYF.

The V gene is TRBV7-9, the J gene TRBJ1-1, with unresolved D. With 1 base removed from V and 1 base from J, the gap between germline ends came to 4 bases. The CDR3 runs 13 residues. The germline CDR1 and CDR2 sequences are SEHNR and FQNEAQ (reference sequence). The CDR3 loop is CASSLGRNTEAFF. In DNA, the CDR3 is TGTGCCAGCAGCTTAGGCAGGAACACTGAAGCTTTCTTT.

The V and J genes are TRBV5-4 and TRBJ2-3; 10 bases map to TRBD2. The CDR3 is 17 amino acids. The germline V gene has CDR1 SGHNT and CDR2 YYREEE (reference sequence). The V segment lost 3 bases and the J segment 4 bases; nucleotides outside the gene matches: 11. The CDR3 here is CASSSFLAGGVADTQYF. CDR3 nucleotide sequence: TGTGCCAGCAGCTCGTTTTTAGCGGGAGGAGTTGCAGATACGCAGTATTTT.

The table lists this clone with a few counts. The chain joins TRBV7-3 to TRBJ2-5; perhaps TRBD2 as D (6 bases). Trimming stripped 5 bases from V and 0 bases from J, with 19 bases between. Per the germline V gene, CDR1 is SGHTA and CDR2 is FQGTGA. The CDR3 is made up of 17 amino acids. The CDR3 protein is CASSPLGGAGHQETQYF. Written as DNA, the CDR3 is TGTGCCAGCAGCCCTCTAGGCGGAGCGGGCCACCAAGAGACCCAGTACTTC.

The chain uses TRBV4-2 and TRBJ1-1; a possible D gene is TRBD1 (6 bases). The CDR3 extends over 15 amino acids. Trimming cost V 2 bases and J 1 base, with 11 bases left between them. Germline V gives CDR1 LGHNA, CDR2 YNFKEQ. The CDR3 nucleotides read TGTGCCAGCAGCCAACTTAGGACAGCGAACACTGAAGCTTTCTTT. Its translation is CASSQLRTANTEAFF.

This sequence joins TRBV5-1 and TRBJ1-1, with D perhaps TRBD1 (6 bases). The V gene lost 0 bases and the J gene lost 1 base, with 13 bases spanning the gap. The CDR3 contains 16 residues. The germline V gene encodes CDR1 SGHRS and CDR2 YFSETQ. The CDR3 protein is CASSLDRVRTNTEAFF. The CDR3 DNA is TGCGCCAGCAGCTTGGACAGGGTAAGAACGAACACTGAAGCTTTCTTT.

This chain joins TRBV29-1 and TRBJ1-1; D call uncertain. The CDR3 runs 12 residues. The V gene's germline CDR1 is SQVTM and CDR2 ANQGSEA. The germline V and J ends were trimmed by 7 bases and 2 bases, with 11 bases remaining between them. The CDR3 nucleotides read TGCAGCGGGAGGACTGTAAACACTGAAGCTTTCTTT. Translating it yields CSGRTVNTEAFF.

The genes are TRBV30 and TRBJ1-1; maybe TRBD1 (6 bases). This CDR3 spans 14 amino acids. The germline V gene has CDR1 GTSNPN and CDR2 SVGIG (reference sequence). V lost 5 bases and J 7 bases, leaving 20 bases between the germline ends. The CDR3: CAWGSPWGLVEAFF. For the CDR3, the DNA is TGTGCCTGGGGCTCGCCTTGGGGGCTGGTTGAAGCTTTCTTT.

J is TRBJ2-1 and V is TRBV15; possibly TRBD2 for D (5 bases). The CDR3 consists of 13 residues. Germline V gene data show CDR1 as LNHNV and CDR2 as YYDKDF (reference sequence). Trimming pared 5 bases from V and 12 bases from J, leaving 17 bases between. In DNA form, the CDR3 reads TGTGCCACCAGCCAAGACCAGGAGGTTGGGCAGTTCTTC. Residues: CATSQDQEVGQFF. Filled out from reference TRBV15 and TRBJ2-1, the complete variable domain reads DAMVIQNPRYQVTQFGKPVTLSCSQTLNHNVMYWYQQKSSQAPKLLFHYYDKDFNNEADTPDNFQSRRPNTSFCFLDIRSPGLGDTAMYLCATSQDQEVGQFFGPGTRLTVL.

The gene calls are TRBV15 and TRBJ2-1, with a weak D call TRBD2 (5 bases). The V end lost 6 bases, the J end lost 8 bases, and 17 bases lay between the germline ends. Germline-derived CDR1 and CDR2 are LNHNV and YYDKDF (reference sequence). This CDR3 comprises 14 residues. The CDR3 DNA reads as TGTGCCACCAGTTCGGGATTCAGCAGGCATGAGCAGTTCTTC. Protein product: CATSSGFSRHEQFF.

The V and J genes are TRBV19 and TRBJ1-1; tentatively, D is TRBD1 (6 bases). The V end lost 2 bases, the J end lost 1 base, and 11 bases lay between the germline ends. From germline, CDR1 is LNHDA and CDR2 SQIVND (reference sequence). CDR3 length equals 15 residues. The CDR3 region has the DNA TGTGCCAGTAGTATATCCGGGACACAGAACACTGAAGCTTTCTTT. This translates into CASSISGTQNTEAFF.

This rearrangement joins TRBV4-1 to TRBJ2-5; 9 bases are a match to TRBD2. The CDR3 runs to 15 residues. V lost 4 bases, J lost 2 bases, and 5 bases stayed unmatched. Germline-derived CDR1 and CDR2 are MGHRA and YSYEKL. CDR3 in DNA: TGCGCCAGCAGCCCGCTCCTAGCGGGGCAAGAGACCCAGTACTTC. It codes for CASSPLLAGQETQYF.

V is TRBV7-3 and J is TRBJ2-6, with 8 bases identical to TRBD1. The CDR3 is 16 residues long. Germline V gives CDR1 SGHTA, CDR2 FQGTGA. With 2 bases clipped from V and 2 bases from J, the junction kept 2 bases outside the gene matches. In nucleotides, the CDR3 is TGTGCCAGCAGCTTACAGGGGGCGCCTGGGGCCAACGTCCTGACTTTC. This encodes CASSLQGAPGANVLTF.

This clone came up once. The rearrangement uses TRBV4-2 and TRBJ2-4; 7 bases map to TRBD2. This CDR3 is built from 11 residues. The germline V gene has CDR1 LGHNA and CDR2 YNFKEQ. J was trimmed by 15 bases and V by 3 bases; bases with no gene match: 5. The CDR3 reads CASSQQAGMYF. As DNA, the CDR3 is TGTGCCAGCAGCCAGCAAGCGGGGATGTACTTC.

The chain is built from TRBV19 and TRBJ2-1; 8 positions match TRBD2. The germline gives CDR1 LNHDA, CDR2 SQIVND (reference sequence). This CDR3 comprises 16 residues. The junction had 8 bases not matched to a gene; V was cut back by 5 bases and J by 2 bases. The CDR3 region has the DNA TGTGCCAGTAGTTCCATTCTAGCGGGCCCCTACAATGAGCAGTTCTTC. Translated, it gives CASSSILAGPYNEQFF.

The chain uses TRBV7-2 and TRBJ2-1, with D possibly TRBD2 on 6 matching bases. The germline V and J ends were trimmed by 8 bases and 2 bases, with 13 bases remaining between them. This CDR3 region has 14 residues. CDR1 and CDR2 (germline): SGHTA, FQGNSA. CDR3 nucleotides: TGTGCCAGCTCGGGAGACCTAACCTACAATGAGCAGTTCTTC. Translating it yields CASSGDLTYNEQFF.

The V and J genes are TRBV12-5 and TRBJ1-5; TRBD1 aligns across 9 bases. The CDR3 consists of 15 residues. The V and J ends lost 6 bases and 9 bases, in that order; junction bases with no gene match: 12. In germline, CDR1 is LGHNT, CDR2 FRNRAP. The CDR3 here is CASGPGTGNLRPQHF. The CDR3 DNA is TGTGCTAGTGGGCCCGGGACAGGGAATTTGAGGCCCCAGCATTTT.